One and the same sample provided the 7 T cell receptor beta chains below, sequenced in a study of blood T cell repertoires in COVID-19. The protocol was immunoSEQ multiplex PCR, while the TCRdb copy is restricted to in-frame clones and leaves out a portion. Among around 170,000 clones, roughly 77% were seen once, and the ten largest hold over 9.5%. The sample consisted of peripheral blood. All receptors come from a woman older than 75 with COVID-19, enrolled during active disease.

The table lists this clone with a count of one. CDR3: CASSKAGNNNSPLHF. CDR3 DNA sequence: TGTGCCAGCAGCAAAGCGGGCAATAATAATTCACCCCTCCACTTT. The chain combines TRBV21-1 with TRBJ1-6; the table's TRBD1 call for D was not verified on the DNA. TRBV21-1 is a documented pseudogene. The CDR3 spans 15 residues.

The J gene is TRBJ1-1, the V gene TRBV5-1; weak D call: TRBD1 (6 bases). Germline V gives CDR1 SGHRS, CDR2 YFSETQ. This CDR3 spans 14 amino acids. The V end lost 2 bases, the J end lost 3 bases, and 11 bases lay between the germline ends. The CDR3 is CASSFTGSDTEAFF. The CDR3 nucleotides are TGCGCCAGCAGCTTTACAGGGTCGGACACTGAAGCTTTCTTT.

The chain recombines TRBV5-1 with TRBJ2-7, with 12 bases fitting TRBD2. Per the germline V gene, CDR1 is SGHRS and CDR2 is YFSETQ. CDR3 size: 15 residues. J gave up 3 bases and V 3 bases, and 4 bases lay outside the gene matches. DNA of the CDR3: TGCGCCAGCAGCTCGACTAGCGGGAGTCTCTACGAGCAGTACTTC. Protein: CASSSTSGSLYEQYF.

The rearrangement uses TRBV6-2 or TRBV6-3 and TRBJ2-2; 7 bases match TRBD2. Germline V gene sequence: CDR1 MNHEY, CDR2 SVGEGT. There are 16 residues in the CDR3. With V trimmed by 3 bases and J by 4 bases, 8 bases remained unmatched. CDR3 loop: CASSYSGTTPTGELFF. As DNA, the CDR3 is TGTGCCAGCAGTTATTCGGGGACTACCCCCACCGGGGAGCTGTTTTTT.

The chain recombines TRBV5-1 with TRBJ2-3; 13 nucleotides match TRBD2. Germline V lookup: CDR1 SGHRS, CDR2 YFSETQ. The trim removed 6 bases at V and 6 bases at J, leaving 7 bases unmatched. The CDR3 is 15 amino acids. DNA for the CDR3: TGCGCCAGCACCGGACTAGCGGGAGAAGTGGATACGCAGTATTTT. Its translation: CASTGLAGEVDTQYF. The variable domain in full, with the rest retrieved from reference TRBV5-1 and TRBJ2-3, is KAGVTQTPRYLIKTRGQQVTLSCSPISGHRSVSWYQQTPGQGLQFLFEYFSETQRNKGNFPGRFSGRQFSNSRSEMNVSTLELGDSALYLCASTGLAGEVDTQYFGPGTRLTVL.

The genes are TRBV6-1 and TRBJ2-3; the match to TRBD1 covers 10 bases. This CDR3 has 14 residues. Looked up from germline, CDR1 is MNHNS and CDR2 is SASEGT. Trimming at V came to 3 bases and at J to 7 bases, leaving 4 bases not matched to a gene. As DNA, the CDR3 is TGTGCCAGCAGTGAGACAGGGGGCGTTAATACGCAGTATTTT. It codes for CASSETGGVNTQYF.

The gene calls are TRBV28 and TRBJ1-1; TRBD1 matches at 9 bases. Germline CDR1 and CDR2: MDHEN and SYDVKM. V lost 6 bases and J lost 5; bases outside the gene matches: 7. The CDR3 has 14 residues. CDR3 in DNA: TGTGCCAGCAGACCAACAGGGGGCAATACTGAAGCTTTCTTT. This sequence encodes CASRPTGGNTEAFF.